This T cell receptor (beta chain) emerged from a study of blood T cells in healthy people across ages. Study-wide results and limits: Diversity was higher, and naive CD4+ cells more numerous, in long-lived donors than in aged donors.

Details on this clonotype: Its antigen remains unidentified.

Approximately 10 milliliters was the volume of peripheral blood drawn from each donor. A sample-barcoded 5' primer and a J-beta primer mix were used in a second PCR of roughly 7 to 11 cycles. Each of the cDNA molecules was tagged by a template-switch adaptor with 12 random nucleotides. TCRdb reprocessed the 5' RACE reads via MiXCR and lists one record per CDR3 protein. The sample carries roughly 640,000 distinct CDR3 sequences, 25% to 30% recorded once. The sequencing sample was made of blood. The receptor comes from an elderly woman in good health.

DNA of the CDR3: TGTGCCAGTAGTATCCCAGGGACCGTCTACGAGCAGTACTTC. Translated: CASSIPGTVYEQYF. V is TRBV19 and J is TRBJ2-7; D may correspond to TRBD1 or TRBD2 (5 bases each). V was shortened by 3 bases and J by 3 bases, with 12 bases between the two germline ends. CDR1 is LNHDA and CDR2 is SQIVND in the germline V gene (reference sequence). The CDR3 consists of 14 residues.